Listed below are T cell receptor beta chains from one sample, sequenced in a study of OX40 agonist ivuxolimab in advanced cancers. Clones were read by immunoSEQ multiplex PCR, and TCRdb kept only the in-frame ones, dropping some. The data contain some 85,000 clones, more than 70% of them seen just once; the ten biggest clones take up more than 0.65%. The starting material was CD4+ or CD8+ T cells sorted from blood, obtained in a trial of the OX40 agonist ivuxolimab. The receptors were gathered from an adult with an advanced solid tumor such as melanoma, head and neck, liver or kidney cancer. Each CDR3 is given with its conserved first and last residue. A D gene is named only where the DNA matches it firmly. Only part of the rows carry a size: once, few, many, or a class if the clone is expanded.

j_call	clone_size	cdr3_length	d_call	v_call	cdr3_aa	cdr3_nt
TRBJ1-2	.	14	.	TRBV5-8	CASTLGGGNYGYTF	TGTGCCAGCACCCTGGGAGGGGGTAACTATGGCTACACCTTC
TRBJ1-3	.	14	.	TRBV6-5	CASSGRLSGNTIYF	TGTGCCAGCAGTGGACGGCTCTCTGGAAACACCATATATTTT
TRBJ2-1	.	15	TRBD2	TRBV11-3	CASSLASGGAGEQFF	TGTGCCAGCAGCTTGGCTAGCGGGGGGGCGGGTGAGCAGTTCTTC
TRBJ2-5	.	14	.	TRBV6-1	CASTLGQYQETQYF	TGTGCCAGCACCCTAGGACAGTACCAAGAGACCCAGTACTTC
TRBJ2-2	.	13	.	TRBV10-1	CATQETNTGELFF	TGCGCCACGCAGGAAACGAACACCGGGGAGCTGTTTTTT
TRBJ1-1	.	13	.	TRBV12-2	CASRLVSNTEAFF	TGTGCAAGTCGCTTAGTTTCGAACACTGAAGCTTTCTTT
TRBJ2-7	.	15	TRBD2	TRBV6-1	CASSRSGRFSYEQYF	TGTGCCAGCAGTCGTAGCGGGAGGTTCTCCTACGAGCAGTACTTC
TRBJ2-7	.	13	.	TRBV29-1	CSVVQGAGDEQYF	TGCAGCGTTGTACAGGGAGCGGGTGACGAGCAGTACTTC
TRBJ1-6	.	16	.	TRBV27	CASSLHVLSGNSPLHF	TGTGCCAGCAGTTTACACGTCCTATCTGGTAATTCACCCCTCCACTTT
TRBJ1-3	.	14	.	TRBV18	CASSPSISGNTIYF	TGTGCCAGCTCACCTTCCATCTCTGGAAACACCATATATTTT
TRBJ2-5	.	13	.	TRBV7-9	CASSPSGVGTQYF	TGTGCCAGCAGCCCGAGTGGGGTCGGGACCCAGTACTTC
TRBJ1-1	.	13	.	TRBV29-1	CSVDRGGGTEAFF	TGCAGCGTTGACAGGGGCGGGGGCACTGAAGCTTTCTTT
TRBJ2-1	.	14	TRBD2	TRBV2	CASERGGRSGEQFF	TGTGCCAGCGAGCGGGGGGGCCGGTCGGGCGAGCAGTTCTTC
TRBJ2-5	.	14	.	TRBV6-5	CASSYGTLGETQYF	TGTGCCAGCAGTTACGGGACGTTGGGAGAGACCCAGTACTTC
TRBJ2-7	.	13	.	TRBV29-1	CSVRPQGTYEQYF	TGCAGCGTTCGTCCCCAGGGGACCTACGAGCAGTACTTC
TRBJ1-1	few	13	.	TRBV7-9	CASNTGMGTEAFF	TGTGCCAGCAACACAGGGATGGGCACTGAAGCTTTCTTT
TRBJ1-1	.	15	.	TRBV19	CASSPWGSMNTEAFF	TGTGCCAGTAGCCCATGGGGGTCCATGAACACTGAAGCTTTCTTT
TRBJ1-1	once	15	TRBD1	TRBV18	CASSPEGQGNTEAFF	TGTGCCAGCTCACCCGAGGGACAGGGGAACACTGAAGCTTTCTTT
TRBJ2-5	.	13	.	TRBV5-5	CASSLGQSETQYF	TGTGCCAGCAGCTTGGGGCAGTCAGAGACCCAGTACTTC
TRBJ2-7	.	13	.	TRBV14	CASSLPRTGEQYF	TGTGCCAGCAGTCTCCCCAGAACGGGAGAGCAGTACTTC
TRBJ1-5	.	13	.	TRBV7-2	CASSLTRQGPQHF	TGTGCCAGCAGCTTGACTAGGCAGGGGCCCCAGCATTTT
TRBJ2-7	.	14	.	TRBV2	CASGREEGIYEQYF	TGTGCCAGCGGCCGAGAGGAGGGAATCTACGAGCAGTACTTC
TRBJ2-1	.	17	.	TRBV2	CASLRDSRSRSYNEQFF	TGTGCCAGTTTACGGGACTCCCGGTCCCGCTCCTACAATGAGCAGTTCTTC
TRBJ1-3	once	15	.	TRBV18	CASSQDQGSGNTIYF	TGTGCCAGCTCACAAGATCAGGGCTCTGGAAACACCATATATTTT
TRBJ1-6	.	13	.	TRBV6-5	CASRNTVRSPLHF	TGTGCCAGCAGGAACACGGTCAGGTCACCCCTCCACTTT
TRBJ1-2	.	13	.	TRBV6-4	CASTLRGFHGYTF	TGTGCCAGCACCCTCCGAGGGTTTCATGGCTACACCTTC
TRBJ2-7	.	14	.	TRBV12-2	CASRRLAAAYEQYF	TGTGCAAGTCGAAGACTAGCGGCCGCCTACGAGCAGTACTTC
TRBJ2-2	.	15	TRBD2	TRBV5-1	CASSSTSGRAGELFF	TGCGCCAGCAGCTCCACTAGCGGGAGGGCCGGGGAGCTGTTTTTT
TRBJ1-6	.	14	TRBD1	TRBV9	CASSATGDNSPLHF	TGTGCCAGCAGCGCAACAGGGGATAATTCACCCCTCCACTTT
TRBJ1-4	.	15	.	TRBV6-5	CASSYALDSLEKLFF	TGTGCCAGCAGTTACGCCCTCGACTCATTAGAAAAACTGTTTTTT
TRBJ2-3	.	15	.	TRBV5-4	CASSLQGQSTDTQYF	TGTGCCAGCAGCTTGCAGGGGCAATCCACAGATACGCAGTATTTT
TRBJ2-5	.	13	.	TRBV7-2	CASSLGLAETQYF	TGTGCCAGCAGCTTAGGGCTAGCGGAGACCCAGTACTTC
TRBJ2-7	.	15	TRBD2	TRBV11-2	CASTSGRPPSYEQHF	TGTGCCAGCACCAGCGGGAGACCACCATCCTACGAGCAGCACTTC
TRBJ1-1	.	15	TRBD1	TRBV6-5	CASSFKQGVNTEAFF	TGTGCCAGCAGTTTTAAACAGGGGGTGAACACTGAAGCTTTCTTT
TRBJ1-1	once	11	.	TRBV19	CASRWDIEAFF	TGTGCCAGTAGATGGGACATTGAAGCTTTCTTT
TRBJ2-1	.	13	.	TRBV5-6	CASSLRPANEQFF	TGTGCCAGCAGCTTAAGGCCAGCCAATGAGCAGTTCTTC
TRBJ2-5	.	15	TRBD1	TRBV5-4	CASSTVGTGQETQYF	TGTGCCAGCAGCACGGTCGGGACAGGCCAAGAGACCCAGTACTTC
TRBJ2-1	.	15	TRBD2	TRBV19	CASRTSGRNYNEQFF	TGTGCCAGTCGGACTAGCGGGAGAAATTACAATGAGCAGTTCTTC
TRBJ2-3	.	15	.	TRBV7-6	CASSLGPSATDTQYF	TGTGCCAGCAGCTTAGGCCCTAGCGCCACAGATACGCAGTATTTT
TRBJ1-5	.	13	.	TRBV18	CASSPGRQQPQHF	TGTGCCAGCTCACCAGGGAGGCAGCAGCCCCAGCATTTT
TRBJ1-2	.	13	.	TRBV4-1	CASGRAGGNGYTF	TGCGCCAGCGGGAGGGCGGGGGGGAATGGCTACACCTTC
TRBJ1-5	few	12	.	TRBV15	CATSREDQPQHF	TGTGCCACCAGCAGAGAAGATCAGCCCCAGCATTTT
TRBJ2-1	once	16	TRBD2	TRBV5-4	CASSPDAGLAGVVQFF	TGTGCCAGCAGCCCCGACGCGGGACTAGCGGGAGTTGTGCAGTTCTTC
TRBJ1-6	.	15	.	TRBV30	CAWSSRGGINSPLHF	TGTGCCTGGAGTTCAAGGGGGGGAATTAATTCACCCCTCCACTTT
TRBJ1-6	.	14	.	TRBV27	CASSLRGSNSPLHF	TGTGCCAGCAGTTTACGGGGTTCTAATTCACCCCTCCACTTT
TRBJ1-6	.	20	.	TRBV15	CATSRERISDSTSYNSPLHF	TGTGCCACCAGCAGAGAGCGGATCTCGGACAGCACCTCCTATAATTCACCCCTCCACTTT
TRBJ2-1	.	14	.	TRBV27	CASSLWAGDNEQFF	TGTGCCAGCAGTTTATGGGCAGGGGACAATGAGCAGTTCTTC
TRBJ1-6	.	18	TRBD1	TRBV7-2	CASSLMSRGPDYNSPLHF	TGTGCCAGCAGCTTGATGAGCAGGGGGCCTGACTATAATTCACCCCTCCACTTT
TRBJ1-6	.	15	TRBD1	TRBV19	CASSPLTGGHSPLHF	TGTGCCAGTAGTCCCTTAACAGGGGGCCATTCCCCCCTCCACTTT
TRBJ2-1	.	14	TRBD1	TRBV7-2	CASSLSTGVQEQFF	TGTGCCAGCAGCTTATCGACAGGGGTTCAAGAGCAGTTCTTC
TRBJ2-6	.	13	.	TRBV18	CASSYDGANVLTF	TGTGCCAGCTCATATGATGGGGCCAACGTCCTGACTTTC
TRBJ2-7	.	11	.	TRBV18	CASAQFYEQYF	TGTGCCAGCGCCCAATTTTACGAGCAGTACTTC